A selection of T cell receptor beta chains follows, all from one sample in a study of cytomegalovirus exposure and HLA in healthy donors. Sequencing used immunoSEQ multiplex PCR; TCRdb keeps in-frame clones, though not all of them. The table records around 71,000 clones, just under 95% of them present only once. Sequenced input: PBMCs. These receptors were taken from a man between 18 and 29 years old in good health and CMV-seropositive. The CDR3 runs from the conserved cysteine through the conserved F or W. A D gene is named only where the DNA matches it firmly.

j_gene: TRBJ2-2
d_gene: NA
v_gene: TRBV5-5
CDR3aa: CASSLLIGNTGELFF
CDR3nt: TGTGCCAGCAGCTTGTTGATCGGTAACACCGGGGAGCTGTTTTTT

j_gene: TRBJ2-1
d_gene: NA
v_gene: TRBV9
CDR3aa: CASARTTYYNEQFF
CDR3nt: TGTGCCAGCGCACGTACAACGTACTACAATGAGCAGTTCTTC

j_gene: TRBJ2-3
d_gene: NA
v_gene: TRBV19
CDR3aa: CASSIMRVTDTQYF
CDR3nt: TGTGCCAGTAGTATAATGAGGGTCACAGATACGCAGTATTTT

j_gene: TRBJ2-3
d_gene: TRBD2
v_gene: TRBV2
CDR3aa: CASSRTSGTSTDTQYF
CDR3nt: TGTGCCAGCAGCCGAACTAGCGGAACTAGCACAGATACGCAGTATTTT

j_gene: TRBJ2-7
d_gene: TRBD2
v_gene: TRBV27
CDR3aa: CASSLTSGDYEQYF
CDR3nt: TGTGCCAGCAGTCTGACTAGCGGGGACTACGAGCAGTACTTC

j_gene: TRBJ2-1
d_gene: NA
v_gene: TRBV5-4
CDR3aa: CASSYQGGYNEQFF
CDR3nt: TGTGCCAGCAGCTACCAGGGGGGTTATAATGAGCAGTTCTTC

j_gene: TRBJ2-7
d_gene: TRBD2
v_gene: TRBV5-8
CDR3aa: CASELLAGTYEQYF
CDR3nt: TGTGCCAGCGAACTTCTAGCGGGCACCTACGAGCAGTACTTC

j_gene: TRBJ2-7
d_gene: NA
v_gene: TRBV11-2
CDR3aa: CASSLDSGDAYEQYF
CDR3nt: TGTGCCAGCAGCTTAGATTCCGGGGATGCCTACGAGCAGTACTTC

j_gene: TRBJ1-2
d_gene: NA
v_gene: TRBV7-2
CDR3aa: CASSTGTPYGYTF
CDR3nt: TGTGCCAGCAGCACCGGGACTCCTTATGGCTACACCTTC

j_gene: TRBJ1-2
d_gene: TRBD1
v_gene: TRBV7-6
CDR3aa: CASSTPGQGNYGYTF
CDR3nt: TGTGCCAGCAGCACCCCGGGACAGGGGAACTATGGCTACACCTTC